The 4 T cell receptor beta chains reported below all come from one sample, sequenced in a study of shared clonotypes between healthy human individuals (dated by TCRdb to 2020 to 2022). Preparation of the library involved the immunoSEQ multiplex PCR assay. This immuneACCESS table, as held by TCRdb, lists in-frame sequences with V and J called but not all clones. Of the missing ones, under half trace to an unresolved V gene in checked studies; the others have no known cause. The sample table holds approximately 1.4 million clones, of which approximately 98% were seen once. Around 0.45% of the sample lies in the top ten. The sequenced material came from naive CD4+ T cells sorted from blood. Interpreted using the paper, the cell subset or site label stands for: CD45RA+ positively selected. These receptor sequences come from a man aged 30-40 years in good health.

The V call is TRBV25-1, the J call TRBJ1-1; D call uncertain. This CDR3 region has 13 residues. CDR1 and CDR2 from the germline V gene are MGHDK and SYGVNS. Trimming took off 7 bases at V and 1 base at J, with 10 bases between the two ends. CDR3 amino acids: CASMYGRNTEAFF. CDR3 nucleotide sequence: TGTGCCAGCATGTACGGGAGGAACACTGAAGCTTTCTTT.

The V gene is TRBV23-1, the J gene TRBJ1-1; 7 bases are a match to TRBD1. TRBV23-1 is filed as an ORF, its function uncertain. V lost 6 bases and J lost 1; bases outside the gene matches: 14. The CDR3 length is 17 residues. The DNA of the CDR3 is TGCGCCAGCAGAACGGGGAGGGGGCCCGTTTGGAACACTGAAGCTTTCTTT. Encoded protein: CASRTGRGPVWNTEAFF.

The chain joins TRBV6-1 to TRBJ2-5; D not resolved. Germline V CDR1 and CDR2: MNHNS, SASEGT. The V end was cut by 8 bases, the J end by 10 bases, with 14 bases between. This CDR3 comprises 11 residues. DNA of the CDR3: TGTGCCAGCCACCTCGGGTACAACCAGTACTTC. Its translation is CASHLGYNQYF.

The chain links TRBV6-5 to TRBJ2-7, with D tentatively TRBD1 (5 bases). Trimming stripped 0 bases from V and 3 bases from J, with 15 bases between. Germline V lookup: CDR1 MNHEY, CDR2 SVGAGI. This CDR3 spans 16 amino acids. This CDR3 is CASSYSPAGPYYEQYF. In nucleotides, the CDR3 is TGTGCCAGCAGTTACTCTCCGGCAGGGCCTTACTACGAGCAGTACTTC.